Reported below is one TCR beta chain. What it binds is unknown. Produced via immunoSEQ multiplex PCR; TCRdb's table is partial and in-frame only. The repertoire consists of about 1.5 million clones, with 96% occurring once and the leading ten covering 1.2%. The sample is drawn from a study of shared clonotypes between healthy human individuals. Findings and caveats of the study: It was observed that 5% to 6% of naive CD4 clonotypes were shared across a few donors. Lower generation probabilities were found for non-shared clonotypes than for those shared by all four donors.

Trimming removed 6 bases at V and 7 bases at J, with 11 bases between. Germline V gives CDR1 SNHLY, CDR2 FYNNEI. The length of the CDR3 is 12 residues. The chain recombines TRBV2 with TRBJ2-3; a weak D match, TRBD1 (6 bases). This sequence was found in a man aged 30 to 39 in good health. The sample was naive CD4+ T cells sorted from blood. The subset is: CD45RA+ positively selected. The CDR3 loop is CASRWDTYTQYF. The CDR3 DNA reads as TGTGCCAGCAGATGGGACACTTATACGCAGTATTTT. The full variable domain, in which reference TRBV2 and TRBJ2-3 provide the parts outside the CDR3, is EPEVTQTPSHQVTQMGQEVILRCVPISNHLYFYWYRQILGQKVEFLVSFYNNEISEKSEIFDDQFSVERPDGSNFTLKIRSTKLEDSAMYFCASRWDTYTQYFGPGTRLTVL.